Shown below are 17 T cell receptor beta chains from a single sample sequenced in a study of PD-1 blockade in classical Hodgkin lymphoma. Time point indicated: cycle 4 day 1 (C4D1), after five to seven weeks of nivolumab. No patient escaped relapse after autologous stem cell transplantation, and brentuximab vedotin exposure varied. Negative magnetic selection isolated CD4+ T cells from thawed PBMCs. TCRdb's copy holds only in-frame clones and misses some; the assay was immunoSEQ multiplex PCR. The repertoire holds 15,000 to 20,000 clones, with 75% as singletons. The sequencing here drew on CD4+ T cells from blood, taken before the fourth cycle of nivolumab. The receptors were sampled from a human donor with classical Hodgkin lymphoma.

This clone has only one observation. The chain is built from TRBV12-5 and TRBJ1-1; 7 bases are shared with TRBD1. The CDR3 covers 16 residues. Germline V gene data show CDR1 as LGHNT and CDR2 as FRNRAP. V dropped 2 bases and J dropped 1; count of bases not matched to a gene: 7. The chain's CDR3 is CASGLFVGTANTEAFF. The CDR3 DNA follows: TGTGCTAGTGGTTTGTTTGTAGGGACAGCGAACACTGAAGCTTTCTTT. Full variable domain (remainder filled in from reference TRBV12-5 and TRBJ1-1): DARVTQTPRHKVTEMGQEVTMRCQPILGHNTVFWYRQTMMQGLELLAYFRNRAPLDDSGMPKDRFSAEMPDATLATLKIQPSEPRDSAVYFCASGLFVGTANTEAFFGQGTRLTVV.

V and J are TRBV4-1 and TRBJ2-6, with unresolved D. V was cut by 2 bases and J by 0 bases, with 2 bases left in between. This CDR3 has 14 residues. The germline V gene encodes CDR1 MGHRA and CDR2 YSYEKL. CDR3 coding DNA: TGCGCCAGCAGCCAAATCTCTGGGGCCAACGTCCTGACTTTC. Residues: CASSQISGANVLTF.

This clone has just one count. V usage is TRBV5-1 and J usage is TRBJ1-1; TRBD1 is a possible D gene (6 bases). In germline, CDR1 is SGHRS, CDR2 YFSETQ. V was cut by 4 bases and J by 4 bases, with 14 bases left in between. There are 14 residues in the CDR3. The DNA of the CDR3 is TGCGCCAGCAGCCTACAGGGTGGGGCCACTGAAGCTTTCTTT. Amino acid sequence: CASSLQGGATEAFF.

The sample holds a few counts of this clone. The V gene is TRBV4-1, the J gene TRBJ2-4, with D perhaps being TRBD1 or TRBD2 (6 bases each). The V and J ends lost 5 bases and 0 bases respectively, with 20 bases between them. Germline V CDR1 and CDR2: MGHRA, YSYEKL. The CDR3 sequence is 18 residues long. Here the CDR3 reads CASSGGRDKELAKNIQYF. CDR3 DNA: TGCGCCAGCAGCGGGGGGCGGGACAAGGAGCTAGCCAAAAACATTCAGTACTTC.

The chain combines TRBV5-1 with TRBJ2-3; no reliable D call. Germline V gene data show CDR1 as SGHRS and CDR2 as YFSETQ. CDR3 size: 14 residues. Trimming removed 0 bases at V and 1 base at J, with 6 bases between. The CDR3 protein is CASSLEPGTDTQYF. CDR3 in DNA: TGCGCCAGCAGCTTGGAACCCGGCACAGATACGCAGTATTTT.

This chain connects TRBV7-9 to TRBJ2-2, with D perhaps TRBD2 (6 bases). The CDR3 has 15 amino acids. Germline V CDR1 and CDR2: SEHNR, FQNEAQ (reference sequence). With 8 bases removed from V and 0 bases from J, the gap between germline ends came to 13 bases. CDR3 sequence: CASLMGGPNTGELFF. In DNA, the CDR3 is TGTGCCAGCCTGATGGGGGGACCGAACACCGGGGAGCTGTTTTTT.

This clone came up a few times. The chain uses TRBV25-1 and TRBJ1-2; unclear D gene. The CDR3 extends over 14 amino acids. Germline assignment: CDR1 MGHDK and CDR2 SYGVNS. V was pared by 1 base and J by 2 bases, with 8 bases between. The CDR3: CASSESGRNYGYTF. DNA for the CDR3: TGTGCCAGCAGTGAATCCGGGAGGAACTATGGCTACACCTTC.

The CDR3 sequence is CASSRGSGANVLTF. As DNA, the CDR3 is TGTGCCAGTAGCCGGGGCTCTGGGGCCAACGTCCTGACTTTC. The J gene is TRBJ2-6, the V gene TRBV19, with D possibly TRBD2 on 5 matching bases. Germline CDR1 is LNHDA and CDR2 is SQIVND (reference sequence). The V end lost 6 bases, the J end lost 0 bases, and 6 bases lay between the germline ends. The CDR3 runs to 14 residues.

V usage is TRBV5-1 and J usage is TRBJ1-3; possibly TRBD1 for D (5 bases). V gave up 4 bases and J gave up 1 base, with 6 bases separating them. The CDR3 loop spans 13 amino acids. Germline assignment: CDR1 SGHRS and CDR2 YFSETQ. The CDR3 DNA sequence: TGCGCCAGCAGCCAGGGTTCTGGAAACACCATATATTTT. It codes for CASSQGSGNTIYF. The full variable domain, completed using reference TRBV5-1 and TRBJ1-3, is KAGVTQTPRYLIKTRGQQVTLSCSPISGHRSVSWYQQTPGQGLQFLFEYFSETQRNKGNFPGRFSGRQFSNSRSEMNVSTLELGDSALYLCASSQGSGNTIYFGEGSWLTVV.

The chain couples TRBV18 to TRBJ2-5; D gene uncertain. Per germline, CDR1 KGHSH and CDR2 LQKENI. This CDR3 is built from 15 residues. Trimming cost V 1 base and J 1 base, with 10 bases left between them. The CDR3 region is CASSPQGGPQETQYF. In DNA form, the CDR3 reads TGTGCCAGCTCACCACAGGGTGGCCCCCAAGAGACCCAGTACTTC.

The chain joins TRBV5-4 to TRBJ2-1; TRBD1 matches at 8 bases. Germline V CDR1 and CDR2: SGHNT, YYREEE (reference sequence). This CDR3 is built from 15 residues. Trimming cost V 0 bases and J 3 bases; bases outside gene matches: 2. The CDR3 region is CASSLEQGDYNEQFF. CDR3 nucleotide sequence: TGTGCCAGCAGCTTGGAACAGGGGGACTACAATGAGCAGTTCTTC.

This clone is medium-sized within its sample. This chain uses TRBV7-2 with TRBJ1-3; D not certain. Germline CDR1 SGHTA, CDR2 FQGNSA. V lost 4 bases and J 0 bases, leaving 10 bases between the germline ends. CDR3 length: 15 amino acids. This CDR3 reads CASSSDGSSGNTIYF. CDR3 DNA: TGTGCCAGCAGCTCCGACGGAAGCTCTGGAAACACCATATATTTT.

The rearrangement links TRBV9 to TRBJ1-1; 8 positions agree with TRBD1. J lost 3 bases, V lost 4 bases, and 8 bases had no gene match. CDR1 SGDLS and CDR2 YYNGEE come from the germline V gene. The CDR3 covers 15 residues. The chain's CDR3 is CASSLRDRSDTEAFF. CDR3 DNA sequence: TGTGCCAGCAGCCTTCGGGACAGGTCGGACACTGAAGCTTTCTTT.

This clone showed up just a few times. The rearrangement joins TRBV4-2 to TRBJ1-3, with D tentatively TRBD1 (5 bases). CDR1 and CDR2 from the germline V gene are LGHNA and YNFKEQ. The CDR3 covers 20 residues. The V and J ends lost 0 bases and 0 bases respectively, with 21 bases between them. CDR3 DNA sequence: TGTGCCAGCAGCCAAGATCCAGGGCACCTCCACTCTCTCTCTGGAAACACCATATATTTT. Residues: CASSQDPGHLHSLSGNTIYF.

The rearrangement joins TRBV12-5 to TRBJ2-1; D perhaps matches TRBD1 (5 bases). The V gene lost 6 bases and the J gene lost 6 bases, with 12 bases spanning the gap. CDR1 LGHNT and CDR2 FRNRAP come from the germline V gene. The CDR3 length is 13 residues. The CDR3 protein is CASGPQGLNEQFF. The DNA of the CDR3 is TGTGCTAGTGGCCCTCAGGGCCTCAATGAGCAGTTCTTC. The whole variable domain, filled in from reference TRBV12-5 and TRBJ2-1, reads DARVTQTPRHKVTEMGQEVTMRCQPILGHNTVFWYRQTMMQGLELLAYFRNRAPLDDSGMPKDRFSAEMPDATLATLKIQPSEPRDSAVYFCASGPQGLNEQFFGPGTRLTVL.

This clone appeared a few times. Written as DNA, the CDR3 is TGTGCCAGCAGCCCGGCCTCGGACAGAAACTATGGCTACACCTTC. It codes for CASSPASDRNYGYTF. The rearrangement uses TRBV11-2 and TRBJ1-2; weak D call: TRBD1 (6 bases). Looked up from germline, CDR1 is SGHAT and CDR2 is FQNNGV. V was clipped by 5 bases and J by 2 bases, with 15 bases between them. The length of the CDR3 is 15 residues.

This clone was found a few times. The chain employs TRBV5-4 and TRBJ2-5; 10 bases fit TRBD1. The CDR3 has 16 residues. Trimming cost V 1 base and J 5 bases; bases outside gene matches: 8. Germline CDR1 reads SGHNT; CDR2 reads YYREEE (reference sequence). CDR3 bases: TGTGCCAGCAGCTTGTGGCGGACAGGGGGGAGGGAGACCCAGTACTTC. This codes for CASSLWRTGGRETQYF.